A single T cell receptor (beta chain) is shown here with its context. Its antigen is still unknown. No much larger clone is present one base from it, and per-base qualities are unavailable. This sample was included in a study of CD8+ T cells in alopecia areata (dated by TCRdb to between 2017 and 2018). Concerning the study at large: Treated patients were enrolled in an open-label pilot trial of oral tofacitinib at 5 to 10 mg twice daily for moderate-to-severe alopecia areata. The SALT score, which quantifies the percentage of affected scalp surface area, was used to measure disease severity in treated patients. Patients on tofacitinib were biopsied at baseline and after 4 and 24 weeks of treatment, and several of the patients also had a later scalp biopsy. RNA was obtained with the PAXgene miRNA kit for fixed scalp, the miRNeasy kit for PBMCs, and the RNeasy kit for mouse skin. Patients received tofacitinib for 6 to 18 months and were then followed off drug for 6 months to check for delayed response and recurrence. Scalp clonality was compared across normal scalp (n=4), patchy alopecia areata scalp (n=8), and alopecia totalis/universalis scalp (n=8). On the human side, TCRbeta sequencing was run on scalp tissue and on sorted CD4+ and CD8+ peripheral blood T cells from healthy controls and from alopecia areata patients with either patchy or totalis/universalis disease. TCRbeta CDR3 regions were amplified by immunoSEQ multiplex PCR using 35 Vbeta forward and 13 Jbeta reverse primers. To study T cell clonal expansion in alopecia areata, the researchers applied high-throughput TCRbeta sequencing to both the C3H/HeJ mouse model and human patients. Here is what the overall study found, with its caveats: During tofacitinib treatment, many expanded lesional clones stuck around in both scalp and blood, and this persistence may partly explain why relapse happens after treatment is stopped. Compared with normal scalp, lesional scalp had higher clonality and more expanded CD8+ clones, particularly in alopecia totalis/universalis, a pattern that suggests antigenic drive. Scalp clonality and the number of expanded CD8+ clones among the top 100 scalp clones were significantly decreased by tofacitinib. Compared with mice, TCR sequences shared between patients were less clear, possibly partly because of HLA diversity across the patient population. Scalp TCR repertoire analysis is complicated because resident alphabeta T cells in normal human skin are also sequenced, whereas mouse skin is dominated by gammadelta T cells. Because the treated cohort was small and included a single nonresponder, larger studies are needed to assess links between baseline CD8+ expansion and response.

The time point label of this sample denotes: around 4 weeks on oral tofacitinib. Per the publication, the treatment or condition label means: oral pan-JAK inhibitor, 5-10 mg twice daily. From alopecia areata patients, peripheral blood was collected along with lesional scalp punch biopsies. PBMCs were separated by density centrifugation and stained for CD3, CD4 and CD8, after which CD4+ and CD8+ T cells were sorted on a FACSAria. The CDR3 sequence holds 14 residues, the cysteine and phenylalanine included. The CDR3 DNA has 42 bases and is translated from base 1. Sequences SGDLS (CDR1) and YYNGEE (CDR2) are obtained from the germline V gene. The junction shows trimming of 3 bases on V and 1 base on J, plus 11 bases between the germline ends. Library preparation employed the immunoSEQ multiplex PCR assay. To provide template for TCR sequencing, every sample had RNA extracted and reverse transcribed into cDNA. SuperScript III was used for first-strand cDNA synthesis, primed with a 2:1 mix of oligo-dT and random hexamers. A synthetic immune receptor repertoire was used to assess amplification bias, and residual bias was removed computationally. For the original study's pipeline: After raw reads were preprocessed to remove errors, the CDR3 was defined following IMGT conventions as running from the conserved cysteine to phenylalanine. Clonality was calculated as 1 minus Shannon entropy normalized by log2 of the number of productive unique TCRs. Scalp TCRbeta sequences were cross-referenced with sorted blood CD4 and CD8 repertoires so that the CD4 or CD8 identity of scalp clones could be inferred. TCRdb took over this immuneACCESS table, retaining in-frame rearrangements with V and J assigned. Such tables are incomplete; in checked studies, under half of the missing clones stem from an unresolved V gene, and the remainder is unexplained. The DNA was the basis for D and trimming; V, J and clone size are from that table. This sample lists approximately 200,000 clones; 60% to 70% were detected once. Roughly 0.7% of the sample comes from the top ten.

The sequenced sample was CD4+ T cells sorted from blood, obtained at week 4, from a patient treated with tofacitinib. The TCR sequence derives from a human donor with alopecia areata. The receptor chain draws on TRBV9 and TRBJ2-7; a tentative D call is TRBD2 (6 bases match). The nucleotides are TGTGCCAGCAGCGCTGGGGACTGGTCCTACGAGCAGTACTTC. Translated, it gives CASSAGDWSYEQYF.